Listed below are T cell receptor beta chains from one sample, sequenced in a study of CD8+ T cells in alopecia areata. Here immunoSEQ multiplex PCR was the method, and the copy in TCRdb shows in-frame clones only, minus some. The sample has some 210,000 clones, approximately 52% seen once. Specimen: CD4+ T cells sorted from blood, collected at week 0. The receptors shown here come from a human donor with alopecia areata. The CDR3 runs from the conserved cysteine through the conserved F or W. A D gene is named only where the DNA matches it firmly. Where a row states a size, it is once, few, many or the class of an expanded clone; other rows omit it.

clone_size	v_call	j_call	d_call	cdr3_length	cdr3_aa	cdr3_nt
once	TRBV30	TRBJ2-4	TRBD2	14	CAWTLGREYGIQYF	TGTGCCTGGACGTTAGGGCGGGAGTACGGCATTCAGTACTTC
.	TRBV2	TRBJ1-1	.	13	CASTTMMNTEAFF	TGTGCCAGCACCACCATGATGAACACTGAAGCTTTCTTT
.	TRBV10-3	TRBJ2-7	.	14	CAIQPRYSTEEQYF	TGTGCCATTCAGCCCAGATATTCGACTGAAGAGCAGTACTTC
.	TRBV7-2	TRBJ2-2	TRBD2	15	CASSLLRGGPGELFF	TGTGCCAGCAGCTTACTGCGGGGGGGCCCCGGGGAGCTGTTTTTT
.	TRBV27	TRBJ2-7	.	13	CASTGNADYEQYF	TGTGCCAGCACCGGGAACGCCGATTACGAGCAGTACTTC
.	TRBV5-1	TRBJ2-7	.	11	CASSLDSEQYF	TGCGCCAGCAGCTTGGATTCTGAGCAGTACTTC
once	TRBV30	TRBJ2-1	.	12	CAWFSQGGEQFF	TGTGCCTGGTTCTCACAGGGAGGTGAGCAGTTCTTC
.	TRBV30	TRBJ1-2	TRBD1	13	CAWSRGQDYGYTF	TGTGCCTGGAGTCGCGGACAGGACTATGGCTACACCTTC
.	TRBV5-1	TRBJ2-5	.	16	CASSRDQDATKETQYF	TGCGCCAGCAGCAGGGACCAGGACGCGACCAAAGAGACCCAGTACTTC
.	TRBV30	TRBJ1-1	.	13	CAWRREGNTEAFF	TGTGCCTGGCGCCGTGAGGGGAACACTGAAGCTTTCTTT
.	TRBV4-1	TRBJ2-2	.	18	CASSQGSFGRTNTGELFF	TGCGCCAGCAGCCAAGGGTCTTTTGGCAGGACGAACACCGGGGAGCTGTTTTTT
.	TRBV23-1	TRBJ2-3	.	13	CARMGRGTDTQYF	TGCGCCAGGATGGGGAGAGGCACAGATACGCAGTATTTT
.	TRBV5-1	TRBJ1-2	.	13	CASSFSENYGYTF	TGCGCCAGCAGCTTCTCAGAAAACTATGGCTACACCTTC
.	TRBV4-1	TRBJ2-5	TRBD2	19	CASSHPGLAGGPDQETQYF	TGCGCCAGCAGCCATCCGGGACTAGCGGGGGGGCCGGATCAAGAGACCCAGTACTTC
few	TRBV27	TRBJ1-2	.	12	CASSSGGHVYTF	TGTGCCAGCAGTTCCGGGGGACATGTCTACACCTTC
.	TRBV5-6	TRBJ2-5	.	11	CASSAEETQYF	TGTGCCAGCAGCGCTGAAGAGACCCAGTACTTC
.	TRBV4-1	TRBJ1-4	.	12	CASSRVNEKLFF	TGCGCCAGCAGCCGAGTAAATGAAAAACTGTTTTTT
once	TRBV4-1	TRBJ2-7	.	15	CASSRDRDPRYEQYF	TGCGCCAGCAGCCGAGACCGGGATCCAAGGTACGAGCAGTACTTC
.	TRBV29-1	TRBJ2-6	.	13	CSVVITGANVLTF	TGCAGCGTTGTAATAACTGGGGCCAACGTCCTGACTTTC
.	TRBV6-4	TRBJ1-2	.	12	CASSREYSRYTF	TGTGCCAGCAGTCGCGAATACAGTCGCTACACCTTC
.	TRBV2	TRBJ2-5	.	15	CASREERRVRETQYF	TGTGCCAGCAGGGAGGAGCGGAGGGTCAGAGAGACCCAGTACTTC
.	TRBV18	TRBJ2-7	TRBD2	17	CASSTGHRTSGSYEQYF	TGTGCCAGCTCAACGGGGCATCGGACTAGCGGGTCCTACGAGCAGTACTTC
few	TRBV7-9	TRBJ2-7	.	15	CASSPYRGNSYEQYF	TGTGCCAGCAGCCCGTACCGGGGAAACTCCTACGAGCAGTACTTC
.	TRBV29-1	TRBJ1-2	TRBD1	13	CSTRDRGDYGYTF	TGCAGCACCCGGGACAGGGGAGACTATGGCTACACCTTC
.	TRBV6-5	TRBJ2-7	.	15	CASSYSGDISYEQYF	TGTGCCAGCAGTTACTCGGGGGACATCTCCTACGAGCAGTACTTC
.	TRBV4-1	TRBJ1-4	TRBD1	16	CASSPLYRGSKEKLFF	TGCGCCAGCAGCCCCCTCTACAGGGGGTCAAAGGAAAAACTGTTTTTT
.	TRBV27	TRBJ1-6	.	19	CASSTSPEARKVYNSPLHF	TGTGCCAGCAGCACCTCTCCAGAAGCGCGAAAGGTCTATAATTCACCCCTCCACTTT
.	TRBV27	TRBJ1-2	TRBD1	15	CASSFDAGDSYGYTF	TGTGCCAGCAGTTTCGACGCCGGGGACAGTTATGGCTACACCTTC
.	TRBV7-9	TRBJ2-7	.	14	CASSAWDGSYEQYF	TGTGCCAGCAGCGCCTGGGACGGAAGCTACGAGCAGTACTTC
.	TRBV5-4	TRBJ2-1	TRBD2	12	CASSFSGAGEFF	TGTGCCAGCAGCTTTAGCGGGGCGGGTGAGTTCTTC
.	TRBV4-1	TRBJ2-3	TRBD2	19	CASSQRPTSGGASTDTQYF	TGCGCCAGCAGCCAACGCCCTACATCGGGGGGGGCTAGCACAGATACGCAGTATTTT
.	TRBV23-1	TRBJ2-1	TRBD2	18	CASNVKRRLAGGPSEQFF	TGCGCCAGCAATGTAAAGAGACGACTAGCGGGAGGGCCTAGTGAGCAGTTCTTC
.	TRBV6-1	TRBJ2-7	.	11	CASSEMVEQYF	TGTGCCAGCAGTGAAATGGTTGAGCAGTACTTC
few	TRBV29-1	TRBJ2-5	.	11	CSVAGLETQYF	TGCAGCGTTGCAGGGTTGGAGACCCAGTACTTC
.	TRBV30	TRBJ2-1	.	12	CAWSLGTNEQFF	TGTGCCTGGAGTCTCGGGACGAATGAGCAGTTCTTC